Listed below are T cell receptor beta chains from one sample, sequenced in a study of blood T cell repertoires in COVID-19. Clones were sequenced by immunoSEQ multiplex PCR, and TCRdb holds only the in-frame ones, with some missing. The sample has around 200,000 clones, more than 85% seen once. The sequenced sample was peripheral blood. All receptors derive from a middle-aged man with active or convalescent COVID-19. CDR3s include the opening cysteine and the closing phenylalanine or tryptophan. The D gene is left open where the match is weak. Clone size is given for some rows only: seen once, a few or many times, or a class if the clone is expanded.

>15|.|TRBD1|TRBJ1-5|TRBV7-8
CASSLEGRGREPQHF
TGTGCCAGCAGCTTAGAGGGCAGGGGGCGTGAGCCCCAGCATTTT
>16|.|TRBD2|TRBJ2-1|TRBV2
CASSATSGGFYNEQFF
TGTGCCAGCAGCGCGACTAGCGGGGGGTTCTACAATGAGCAGTTCTTC
>13|.|.|TRBJ1-1|TRBV5-1
CASSLKQDTEAFF
TGCGCCAGCAGCTTGAAGCAGGACACTGAAGCTTTCTTT
>15|.|.|TRBJ2-7|TRBV4-2
CASSQDWQASYEQYF
TGTGCCAGCAGCCAAGATTGGCAGGCCTCCTACGAGCAGTACTTC
>15|.|TRBD1|TRBJ1-3|TRBV6-5
CASRITGGSGNTIYF
TGTGCCAGCAGAATCACAGGGGGCTCTGGAAACACCATATATTTT
>15|.|.|TRBJ2-7|TRBV5-1
CASSQGLFFPYEQYF
TGCGCCAGCAGCCAGGGATTATTCTTTCCCTACGAGCAGTACTTC
>14|.|.|TRBJ1-2|TRBV28
CASSYQGSGGGYTF
TGTGCCAGCAGTTATCAGGGGAGCGGCGGGGGCTACACCTTC
>14|.|.|TRBJ2-7|TRBV18
CASSPTGTPYEQYF
TGTGCCAGCTCACCCACCGGGACACCCTACGAGCAGTACTTC
>13|.|TRBD1|TRBJ1-1|TRBV6-1
CASSEDRDTEAFF
TGTGCCAGCAGTGAGGACAGGGACACTGAAGCTTTCTTT
>14|.|.|TRBJ1-2|TRBV5-1
CASSLFGRDYGYTF
TGCGCCAGCAGCTTGTTCGGCAGGGACTATGGCTACACCTTC
>15|.|TRBD1|TRBJ2-7|TRBV30
CAWSRGQPSSYEQYF
TGTGCCTGGAGCCGGGGACAGCCCAGCTCCTACGAGCAGTACTTC
>16|.|TRBD2|TRBJ2-1|TRBV5-4
CASSLELAGIYNEQFF
TGTGCCAGCAGCTTGGAACTAGCGGGGATCTACAATGAGCAGTTCTTC
>16|.|TRBD1|TRBJ2-2|TRBV19
CASLLEGTANTGELFF
TGTGCCAGTCTCCTCGAGGGGACAGCGAACACCGGGGAGCTGTTTTTT
>13|.|.|TRBJ2-3|TRBV7-3
CASSADFTDTQYF
TGTGCCAGCAGCGCAGACTTCACAGATACGCAGTATTTT
>14|.|.|TRBJ1-2|TRBV28
CASSRIDPRDGYTF
TGTGCCAGCAGTCGTATAGACCCCCGGGATGGCTACACCTTC
>16|.|TRBD2|TRBJ2-2|TRBV9
CASSATSGRFPGELFF
TGTGCCAGCAGCGCGACTAGCGGGAGATTCCCCGGGGAGCTGTTTTTT
>15|.|TRBD1|TRBJ1-6|TRBV6-6
CASSYGTGVNSPLHF
TGTGCCAGCAGCTATGGGACAGGCGTCAATTCACCCCTCCACTTT
>14|.|TRBD1|TRBJ1-3|TRBV2
CASADRGFGNTIYF
TGTGCCAGCGCAGACAGGGGGTTTGGAAACACCATATATTTT
>11|.|.|TRBJ2-1|TRBV2
CASSPYNEQFF
TGTGCCAGCAGTCCTTACAATGAGCAGTTCTTC
>15|.|.|TRBJ1-3|TRBV5-1
CASSLTGKGGNTIYF
TGCGCCAGCAGCTTGACAGGGAAAGGTGGAAACACCATATATTTT
>12|.|TRBD1|TRBJ1-3|TRBV3-1/TRBV3-2
CASSHFTRDRVF
TGTGCCAGCAGCCATTTCACCCGGGACAGGGTTTTT
>15|.|TRBD1|TRBJ2-3|TRBV7-8
CASSLAGTGGDTQYF
TGTGCCAGCAGCTTAGCAGGGACAGGGGGAGATACGCAGTATTTT
>18|.|TRBD2|TRBJ2-3|TRBV7-9
CASSSGLAGVGSTDTQYF
TGTGCCAGCAGCTCCGGACTAGCGGGAGTTGGAAGTACAGATACGCAGTATTTT
>15|few|.|TRBJ2-5|TRBV5-4
CASSSATAGQETQYF
TGTGCCAGCAGCTCCGCGACCGCGGGCCAAGAGACCCAGTACTTC
>14|.|TRBD2|TRBJ2-7|TRBV29-1
CSVGTSGVSYEQYF
TGCAGCGTTGGGACTAGCGGGGTTTCCTACGAGCAGTACTTC
>15|.|TRBD2|TRBJ2-5|TRBV5-1
CASSYGGGGQETQYF
TGCGCCAGCAGCTACGGCGGGGGGGGGCAAGAGACCCAGTACTTC
>13|few|TRBD1|TRBJ2-7|TRBV6-5
CASGDRSSYEQYF
TGTGCCAGCGGGGACAGGAGCTCCTACGAGCAGTACTTC
>16|.|.|TRBJ2-3|TRBV3-1/TRBV3-2
CASSQEGRFSTDTQYF
TGTGCCAGCAGCCAAGAAGGCAGGTTCAGCACAGATACGCAGTATTTT
>15|.|TRBD2|TRBJ2-7|TRBV5-1
CASTLIAGGLNEQYF
TGCGCCAGCACACTGATAGCGGGGGGGCTAAACGAGCAGTACTTC
>16|.|.|TRBJ1-6|TRBV2
CASSLGRTENNSPLHF
TGTGCCAGCAGCTTAGGACGGACTGAAAATAATTCACCCCTCCACTTT
>17|.|TRBD1|TRBJ1-3|TRBV7-8
CASSFLGTGSSGNTIYF
TGTGCCAGCAGCTTCTTGGGGACAGGCTCCTCTGGAAACACCATATATTTT
>16|once|.|TRBJ2-5|TRBV7-2
CASSFTGTPTQETQYF
TGTGCCAGCAGCTTCACCGGGACTCCAACCCAAGAGACCCAGTACTTC
>13|.|.|TRBJ2-7|TRBV7-6
CASSPRESYEQYF
TGTGCCAGCAGCCCCCGGGAATCCTACGAGCAGTACTTC
>14|.|TRBD1|TRBJ1-2|TRBV28
CASSRTGGSYGYTF
TGTGCCAGCAGCCGGACAGGGGGCTCCTATGGCTACACCTTC
>15|.|TRBD1|TRBJ2-7|TRBV5-6
CASSLETGGRYEQYF
TGTGCCAGCAGCTTAGAAACAGGGGGAAGATACGAGCAGTACTTC
>16|.|.|TRBJ2-7|TRBV12-1
CASSLKADRGPYEQYF
TGTGCCAGCAGCTTGAAAGCGGACAGGGGTCCCTACGAGCAGTACTTC
>14|.|.|TRBJ2-7|TRBV5-6
CASSRGQGAYEQYF
TGTGCCAGCAGTCGGGGGCAGGGGGCCTACGAGCAGTACTTC
>15|.|TRBD1|TRBJ1-4|TRBV6-6
CASSYPTGAFEKLFF
TGTGCCAGCAGTTACCCGACAGGGGCGTTTGAAAAACTGTTTTTT
>13|few|TRBD1|TRBJ1-1|TRBV12-3/TRBV12-4
CASSWTGFPEAFF
TGTGCCAGCAGTTGGACAGGGTTCCCTGAAGCTTTCTTT
>13|.|.|TRBJ1-5|TRBV27
CASSLRATEPQHF
TGTGCCAGCAGTTTACGGGCGACAGAACCCCAGCATTTT
>16|.|TRBD2|TRBJ2-7|TRBV7-8
CASSLALGTSSYEQYF
TGTGCCAGCAGCTTAGCGCTGGGGACTAGCTCCTACGAGCAGTACTTC
>16|.|TRBD2|TRBJ2-1|TRBV5-4
CASSPGLAGGFNEQFF
TGTGCCAGCAGCCCTGGACTAGCGGGAGGGTTCAATGAGCAGTTCTTC
>14|once|.|TRBJ1-5|TRBV30
CAWSALTGNQPQHF
TGTGCCTGGAGTGCCCTGACAGGAAATCAGCCCCAGCATTTT
>14|.|.|TRBJ1-1|TRBV25-1
CASSDPGENTEAFF
TGTGCCAGCAGCGACCCGGGAGAAAACACTGAAGCTTTCTTT
>14|.|.|TRBJ2-7|TRBV6-2/TRBV6-3
CASSRPRGDHEQYF
TGTGCCAGCAGTCGTCCCCGCGGGGACCACGAGCAGTACTTC
>17|.|TRBD1|TRBJ2-1|TRBV7-9
CASSLSGQPIPYNEQFF
TGTGCCAGCAGCCTCTCGGGACAGCCAATACCCTACAATGAGCAGTTCTTC
>13|.|TRBD2|TRBJ2-2|TRBV5-4
CASLLAGSGELFF
TGTGCCTCGCTACTAGCGGGTTCCGGGGAGCTGTTTTTT
>15|.|TRBD2|TRBJ2-1|TRBV5-6
CATQFRAGAGNEQFF
TGTGCCACCCAGTTCCGAGCGGGAGCTGGGAATGAGCAGTTCTTC
>14|.|.|TRBJ2-3|TRBV5-4
CASSLGGRGDTQYF
TGTGCCAGCAGCCTCGGTGGCAGGGGCGATACGCAGTATTTT
>15|.|.|TRBJ1-2|TRBV19
CASSIGSDRNYGYTF
TGTGCCAGTAGTATAGGGTCCGACAGGAACTATGGCTACACCTTC
>13|once|.|TRBJ1-1|TRBV19
CATSTGGNTEAFF
TGTGCCACATCGACAGGCGGAAACACTGAAGCTTTCTTT
>13|.|.|TRBJ2-7|TRBV29-1
CSVSAGPSYEQYF
TGCAGCGTTTCGGCAGGGCCCTCCTACGAGCAGTACTTC